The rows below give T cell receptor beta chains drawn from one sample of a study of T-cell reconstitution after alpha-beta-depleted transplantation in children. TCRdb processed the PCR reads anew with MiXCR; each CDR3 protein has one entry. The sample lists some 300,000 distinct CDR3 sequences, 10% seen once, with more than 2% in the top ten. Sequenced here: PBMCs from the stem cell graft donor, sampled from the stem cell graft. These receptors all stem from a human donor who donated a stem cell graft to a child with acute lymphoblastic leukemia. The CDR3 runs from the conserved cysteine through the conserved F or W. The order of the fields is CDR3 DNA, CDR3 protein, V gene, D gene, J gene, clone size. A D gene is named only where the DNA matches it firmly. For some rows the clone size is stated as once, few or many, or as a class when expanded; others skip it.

CDR3nt: TGTGCCAGCAGGAATTGCCCTCACGTACAGGGGGGCAATCAGCCCCAGCATTTT
CDR3aa: CASRNCPHVQGGNQPQHF
v_gene: TRBV6-9
d_gene: TRBD1
j_gene: TRBJ1-5
abundance: many

CDR3nt: TGTGCCATCAGCCAAGATTGGGGCACTGAAGCTTTCTTT
CDR3aa: CAISQDWGTEAFF
v_gene: TRBV14
d_gene: -
j_gene: TRBJ1-1
abundance: -

CDR3nt: TGTGCCAGCAGCTTCCCAACACTAGCCAAAAACATTCAGTACTTC
CDR3aa: CASSFPTLAKNIQYF
v_gene: TRBV7-2
d_gene: -
j_gene: TRBJ2-4
abundance: -

CDR3nt: TGTGCCAGCAGTTTGGTTGGGAGTGAGCAGTTCTTC
CDR3aa: CASSLVGSEQFF
v_gene: TRBV28
d_gene: -
j_gene: TRBJ2-1
abundance: many

CDR3nt: TGCAGTGCTAGAGTTTCCAGCGGGAGTGGATCCTACAATGAGCAGTTCTTC
CDR3aa: CSARVSSGSGSYNEQFF
v_gene: TRBV20-1
d_gene: TRBD2
j_gene: TRBJ2-1
abundance: few

CDR3nt: TGTGCCAGCAGTTTTGACAGGACAGTGGCAGATACGCAGTATTTT
CDR3aa: CASSFDRTVADTQYF
v_gene: TRBV25-1
d_gene: -
j_gene: TRBJ2-3
abundance: many

CDR3nt: TGTGCCAGCAGCCCCCGTTCTTTCTTGTCCTACGAGCAGTACTTC
CDR3aa: CASSPRSFLSYEQYF
v_gene: TRBV7-8
d_gene: -
j_gene: TRBJ2-7
abundance: -

CDR3nt: TGCGCCAGCAGCTCGGACTCCCCAATCACAGATACGCAGTATTTT
CDR3aa: CASSSDSPITDTQYF
v_gene: TRBV5-1
d_gene: -
j_gene: TRBJ2-3
abundance: -

CDR3nt: TGTGCCAGCAGCGTCCTAGCGGGGGGGACAGATACGCAGTATTTT
CDR3aa: CASSVLAGGTDTQYF
v_gene: TRBV7-9
d_gene: TRBD2
j_gene: TRBJ2-3
abundance: many

CDR3nt: TGCGCCAGCAGCCTCGGGGACTCCACCTACGAGCAGTACTTC
CDR3aa: CASSLGDSTYEQYF
v_gene: TRBV4-1
d_gene: -
j_gene: TRBJ2-7
abundance: many